This TCR beta chain was captured in a study of T cell repertoires in cytomegalovirus infection. Overall study: Recently described HLA-C-restricted plus well-studied HLA-B-restricted CMV epitopes were used. Both a matching HLA type and CMV infection were indicated by public TCR beta signatures. Points from the study as a whole: Across the ex vivo response, the dominant clonotypes were HLA-C-restricted CMV-specific TCR beta clonotypes.

Note on this clonotype: The antigen remains undetermined.

TCRdb reanalysed the reads using MiXCR and keeps one entry per CDR3 protein. The table has a few hundred thousand distinct CDR3 sequences, around 40% seen once. This receptor was identified in a human donor in good health (CMV status not recorded). Some clones in this sample may be carry-over from other donors' samples. The sample consisted of cultured PBMCs, taken from culture after CMV antigen stimulation.

DNA of the CDR3: TGCGCCAGCAGCCAGGCGCGAGGGCTAGGCTCCTACGAGCAGTACTTC. Translation: CASSQARGLGSYEQYF. V gene TRBV5-1 combines with J gene TRBJ2-7, with D perhaps TRBD2 (5 bases). Germline-derived CDR1 and CDR2 are SGHRS and YFSETQ. The CDR3 has 16 amino acids. The ends were cut back, 4 bases at V and 0 bases at J, with 17 bases in the middle.